The rows below give T cell receptor beta chains drawn from one sample of a study of blood T cell repertoires in COVID-19. Sequencing used immunoSEQ multiplex PCR; TCRdb keeps in-frame clones, though not all of them. Of about 59,000 clones listed, roughly 90% are singletons. The specimen sequenced was peripheral blood. Receptors originate from a man older than 75 in a cohort sampled during active COVID-19. The CDR3 runs from the conserved cysteine through the conserved F or W. Each record gives: V gene, clone size, D gene, J gene, CDR3 DNA, CDR3 protein. The D gene is left open where the match is weak. Some rows have no size entry. The others give once, few or many, or a class for an expanded clone.

TRBV19	once	.	TRBJ1-5	TGTGCCAGTAGTGGGGCACTTAATAGCAATCAGCCCCAGCATTTT	CASSGALNSNQPQHF
TRBV5-1	.	TRBD2	TRBJ2-3	TGCGCCAGCAGCGAAGCTAGCGGTGGAGTAACAGATACGCAGTATTTT	CASSEASGGVTDTQYF
TRBV18	.	.	TRBJ2-3	TGTGCCAGCTCTGGCCCCACAGATACGCAGTATTTT	CASSGPTDTQYF
TRBV11-2	.	.	TRBJ2-3	TGTGCCAGCACCCCCACTAGATCTAGCACAGATACGCAGTATTTT	CASTPTRSSTDTQYF
TRBV2	few	TRBD1	TRBJ2-7	TGTGCCAGCAGTATAAGGACAGGGGTTCCCTACGAGCAGTACTTC	CASSIRTGVPYEQYF
TRBV9	.	TRBD2	TRBJ2-2	TGTGCCAGCAGCCGAGAACTAGCGGGAGGGAACACCGGGGAGCTGTTTTTT	CASSRELAGGNTGELFF
TRBV5-6	.	.	TRBJ2-2	TGTGCCAGCAGCTTGGATGGCAGATACACCGGGGAGCTGTTTTTT	CASSLDGRYTGELFF
TRBV11-1	.	TRBD1	TRBJ1-2	TGTGCCAGCAGCGTGGGACAGGGCTATGGCTACACCTTC	CASSVGQGYGYTF
TRBV7-2	.	TRBD1	TRBJ1-2	TGTGCCAGCAGCCCGGACAGGGGGGGTGGCTACACCTTC	CASSPDRGGGYTF
TRBV5-1	few	.	TRBJ1-1	TGCGCCAGCAGAGTTGGCAGGCAGAACACTGAAGCTTTCTTT	CASRVGRQNTEAFF
TRBV3-1/TRBV3-2	.	.	TRBJ2-7	TGTGCCAGCAGCCAAGATGCGAGTTTACTCTCCTACGAGCAGTACTTC	CASSQDASLLSYEQYF
TRBV9	.	.	TRBJ2-7	TGTGCCAGCAGTAGCCGGGACACACTGACGTCCGAGCAGTACTTC	CASSSRDTLTSEQYF
TRBV19	once	.	TRBJ2-1	TGTGCCAGTAGTATCCGGGGGTTTAATGAGCAGTTCTTC	CASSIRGFNEQFF
TRBV5-1	.	.	TRBJ2-6	TGCGCCAGCAGCTTGGGGGAGAGCTCTGGGGCCAACGTCCTGACTTTC	CASSLGESSGANVLTF
TRBV27	.	TRBD1	TRBJ1-6	TGTGCCAGCAGTCCCCGGACAGGGAGCAATTCACCCCTCCACTTT	CASSPRTGSNSPLHF
TRBV27	.	.	TRBJ2-3	TGTGCCAGCAGTAGCATAGGAGCAGATACGCAGTATTTT	CASSSIGADTQYF
TRBV7-8	.	TRBD2	TRBJ2-7	TGTGCCAGCAGCCTGACTAGCGGGGGGGCCTACGAGCAGTACTTC	CASSLTSGGAYEQYF
TRBV19	.	.	TRBJ2-1	TGTGCCAGTAGTTACAGGGGGACTATCAATGAGCAGTTCTTC	CASSYRGTINEQFF
TRBV6-5	.	.	TRBJ1-2	TGTGCCAGCAGTACCCGTGGCAGGGACTATGGCTACACCTTC	CASSTRGRDYGYTF
TRBV4-1	.	TRBD2	TRBJ2-7	TGCGCCAGCAGCCAAGCCGGCGGGAGGGCCTACGAGCAGTACTTC	CASSQAGGRAYEQYF
TRBV12-3/TRBV12-4	once	.	TRBJ1-5	TGTGCCAGCAGTTTTAGTCAGCCCCAGCATTTT	CASSFSQPQHF
TRBV4-1	.	.	TRBJ1-2	TGCGCCAGCAGCCAAGTGTCCGTTCAGGGGCGAAGAGGCTACACCTTC	CASSQVSVQGRRGYTF
TRBV18	.	.	TRBJ1-1	TGTGCCAGCTCACCGACTGGAGGGGTTGGCACTGAAGCTTTCTTT	CASSPTGGVGTEAFF
TRBV18	.	TRBD1	TRBJ2-6	TGTGCCAGCTCACCGGACAGGGCTGGGGCCAACGTCCTGACTTTC	CASSPDRAGANVLTF
TRBV7-2	few	.	TRBJ2-7	TGTGCCAGCAGCTCTCTGGAGGGCGGGGAGCAGTACTTC	CASSSLEGGEQYF
TRBV30	.	TRBD2	TRBJ2-3	TGTGCCTGGAGTGTGACTAGCGGCAGCACAGATACGCAGTATTTT	CAWSVTSGSTDTQYF